This TCR beta chain was profiled in a study of monozygotic twins with cystic fibrosis. Notes on the study in general: In 13 of 16 pairs, V gene usage was closest to the co-twin's.

The data were produced by immunoSEQ multiplex PCR, yet TCRdb's version contains in-frame clones alone and is incomplete. The sample holds 14,000 or so clones, approximately 92% seen once. On this clone itself: Its antigen is not known.

Germline assignment: CDR1 SQVTM and CDR2 ANQGSEA. With 4 bases removed from V and 0 bases from J, the gap between germline ends came to 9 bases. There are 13 residues in the CDR3. This TCR was sampled from a girl aged 2-9 years with cystic fibrosis. V and J are TRBV29-1 and TRBJ1-1; D is uncertain. Sequenced sample: blood. This CDR3 is CSVGSAMNTEAFF. CDR3 sequence (DNA): TGCAGCGTTGGGTCCGCTATGAACACTGAAGCTTTCTTT.